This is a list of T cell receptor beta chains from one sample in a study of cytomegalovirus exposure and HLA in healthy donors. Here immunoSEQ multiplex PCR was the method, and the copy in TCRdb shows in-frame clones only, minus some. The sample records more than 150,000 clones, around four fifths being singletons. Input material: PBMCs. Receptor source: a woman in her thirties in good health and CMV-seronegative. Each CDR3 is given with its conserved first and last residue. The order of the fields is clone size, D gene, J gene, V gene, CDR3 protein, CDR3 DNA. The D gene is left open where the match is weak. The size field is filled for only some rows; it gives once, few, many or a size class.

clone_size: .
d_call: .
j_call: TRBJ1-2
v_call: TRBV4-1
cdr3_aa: CASTREGFSYTF
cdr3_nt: TGCGCCAGCACCAGGGAGGGTTTCAGCTACACCTTC

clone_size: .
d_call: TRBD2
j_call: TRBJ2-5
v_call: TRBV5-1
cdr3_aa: CASSLPGGQETQYF
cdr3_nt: TGCGCCAGCAGCTTGCCGGGGGGGCAAGAGACCCAGTACTTC

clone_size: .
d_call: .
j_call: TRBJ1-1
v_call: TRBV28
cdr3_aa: CASRAGGTEAFF
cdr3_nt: TGTGCCAGCAGAGCGGGGGGCACTGAAGCTTTCTTT

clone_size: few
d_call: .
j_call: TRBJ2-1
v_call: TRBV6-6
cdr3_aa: CASSSSRGSYNEQFF
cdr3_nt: TGTGCCAGCAGTTCTTCTCGGGGGTCCTACAATGAGCAGTTCTTC

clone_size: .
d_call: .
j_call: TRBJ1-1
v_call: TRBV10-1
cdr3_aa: CASSAGFTEAFF
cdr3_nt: TGCGCCAGCAGTGCAGGGTTCACTGAAGCTTTCTTT

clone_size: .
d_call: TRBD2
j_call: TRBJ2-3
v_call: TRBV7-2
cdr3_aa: CASSYGLARTDTQYF
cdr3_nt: TGTGCCAGCAGCTATGGACTAGCTCGCACAGATACGCAGTATTTT

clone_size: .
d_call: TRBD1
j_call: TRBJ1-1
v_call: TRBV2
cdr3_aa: CASIQGGTEAFF
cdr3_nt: TGTGCCAGCATACAGGGGGGGACTGAAGCTTTCTTT

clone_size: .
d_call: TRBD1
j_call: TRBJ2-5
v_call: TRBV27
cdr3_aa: CASRPGTGETQYF
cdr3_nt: TGTGCCAGCAGACCCGGGACAGGGGAGACCCAGTACTTC

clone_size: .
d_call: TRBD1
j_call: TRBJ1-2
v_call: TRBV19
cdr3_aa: CASESGQGVYGYTF
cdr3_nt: TGTGCCAGTGAATCGGGACAGGGGGTCTATGGCTACACCTTC

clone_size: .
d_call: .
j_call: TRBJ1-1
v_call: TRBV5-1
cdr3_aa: CASSLTGPTEAFF
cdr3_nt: TGCGCCAGCAGCCTTACAGGGCCCACTGAAGCTTTCTTT

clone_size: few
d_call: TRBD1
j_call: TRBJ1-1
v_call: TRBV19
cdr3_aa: CASSRTGRMYTEAFF
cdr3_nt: TGTGCCAGTAGTAGGACAGGTAGGATGTACACTGAAGCTTTCTTT

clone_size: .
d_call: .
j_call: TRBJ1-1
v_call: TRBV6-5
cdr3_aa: CASSYNRNTEAFF
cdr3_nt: TGTGCCAGCAGTTACAACAGGAACACTGAAGCTTTCTTT

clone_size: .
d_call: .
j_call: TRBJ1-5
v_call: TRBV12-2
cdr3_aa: CASRTWTAPDEDQPQHF
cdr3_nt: TGTGCAAGTCGCACCTGGACAGCGCCGGACGAAGATCAGCCCCAGCATTTT

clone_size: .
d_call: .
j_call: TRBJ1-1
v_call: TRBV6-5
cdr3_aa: CASIPGGEDTEAFF
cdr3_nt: TGTGCCAGCATCCCGGGGGGAGAGGACACTGAAGCTTTCTTT

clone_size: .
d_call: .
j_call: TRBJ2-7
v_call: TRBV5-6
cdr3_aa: CASSLFATSLSYEQYF
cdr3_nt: TGTGCCAGCAGCTTGTTCGCGACATCCCTCTCCTACGAGCAGTACTTC

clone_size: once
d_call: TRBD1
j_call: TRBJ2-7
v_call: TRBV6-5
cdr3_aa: CATLTGNYEQYF
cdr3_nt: TGTGCCACCCTGACAGGGAACTACGAGCAGTACTTC

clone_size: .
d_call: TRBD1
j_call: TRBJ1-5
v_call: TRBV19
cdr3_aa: CASSRDRRNQPQHF
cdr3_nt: TGTGCCAGTAGCCGGGACAGGAGAAATCAGCCCCAGCATTTT

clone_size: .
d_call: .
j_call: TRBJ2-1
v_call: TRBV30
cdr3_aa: CAWSVPGGAGSAFF
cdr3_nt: TGTGCCTGGAGTGTACCCGGGGGTGCCGGGTCCGCGTTCTTC

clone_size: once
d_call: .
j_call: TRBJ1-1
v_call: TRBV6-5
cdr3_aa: CASSYSITVNTEAFF
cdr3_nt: TGTGCCAGCAGTTACTCAATCACAGTGAACACTGAAGCTTTCTTT

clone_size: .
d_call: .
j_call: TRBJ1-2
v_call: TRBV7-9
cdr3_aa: CASSDRTNYGYTF
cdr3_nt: TGTGCCAGCAGCGACAGGACTAACTATGGCTACACCTTC

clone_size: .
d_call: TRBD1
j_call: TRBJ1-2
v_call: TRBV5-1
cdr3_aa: CASSHEAPRGGYTF
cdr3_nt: TGCGCCAGCAGCCACGAGGCACCCAGGGGGGGCTACACCTTC

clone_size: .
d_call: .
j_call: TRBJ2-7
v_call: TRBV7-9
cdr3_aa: CASSFGTYSYEQYF
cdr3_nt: TGTGCCAGCAGCTTTGGTACTTACTCCTACGAGCAGTACTTC

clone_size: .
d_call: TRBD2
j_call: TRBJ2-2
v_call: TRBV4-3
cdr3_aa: CASSRPTSGANTGELFF
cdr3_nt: TGCGCCAGCAGCCGCCCTACTAGCGGGGCGAACACCGGGGAGCTGTTTTTT

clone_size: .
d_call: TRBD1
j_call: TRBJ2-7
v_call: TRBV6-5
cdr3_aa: CASTHNPRGPYEQYF
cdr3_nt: TGTGCCAGCACCCATAACCCCAGGGGGCCCTACGAGCAGTACTTC

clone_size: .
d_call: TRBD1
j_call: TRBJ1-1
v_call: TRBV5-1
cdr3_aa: CASSLGQGWRTEAFF
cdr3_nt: TGCGCCAGCAGCTTGGGACAGGGATGGAGGACTGAAGCTTTCTTT

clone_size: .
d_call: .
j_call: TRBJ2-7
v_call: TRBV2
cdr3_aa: CASSVDSHSYEQYF
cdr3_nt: TGTGCCAGCAGTGTCGATAGTCACTCCTACGAGCAGTACTTC

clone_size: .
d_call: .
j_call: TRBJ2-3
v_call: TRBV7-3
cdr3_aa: CASSSTGGQTDTQYF
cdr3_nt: TGTGCCAGCAGCTCCACCGGGGGGCAGACAGATACGCAGTATTTT

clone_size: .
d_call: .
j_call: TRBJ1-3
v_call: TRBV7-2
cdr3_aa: CASSSPRSTGNTIYF
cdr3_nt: TGTGCCAGCAGCTCCCCCAGGTCTACTGGAAACACCATATATTTT

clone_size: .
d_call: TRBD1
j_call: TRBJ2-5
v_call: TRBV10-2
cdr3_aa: CASSVSGGSETQYF
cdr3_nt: TGCGCCAGCAGTGTTTCAGGGGGCAGTGAGACCCAGTACTTC

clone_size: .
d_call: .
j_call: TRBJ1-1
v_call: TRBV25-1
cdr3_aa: CASSEYFRGAFF
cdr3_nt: TGTGCCAGCAGTGAATATTTCCGGGGTGCTTTCTTT

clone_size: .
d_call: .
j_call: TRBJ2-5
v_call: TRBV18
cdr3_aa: CASSPGLETQYF
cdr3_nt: TGTGCCAGCTCACCCGGTTTGGAGACCCAGTACTTC

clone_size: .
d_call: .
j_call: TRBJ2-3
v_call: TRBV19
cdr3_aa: CASSTFRDTQYF
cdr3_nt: TGTGCCAGTAGTACGTTCCGAGATACGCAGTATTTT

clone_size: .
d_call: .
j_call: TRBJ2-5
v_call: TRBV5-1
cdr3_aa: CASSLKGVGQTQYF
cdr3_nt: TGCGCCAGCAGCTTAAAGGGGGTGGGACAGACCCAGTACTTC

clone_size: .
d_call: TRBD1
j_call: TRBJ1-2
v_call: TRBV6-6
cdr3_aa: CASSPGGFGYTF
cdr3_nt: TGTGCCAGCAGCCCAGGGGGCTTTGGCTACACCTTC

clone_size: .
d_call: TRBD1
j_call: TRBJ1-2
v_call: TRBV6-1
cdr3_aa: CASSESRGQGAVAYGYTF
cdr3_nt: TGTGCCAGCAGTGAAAGTAGAGGACAGGGGGCGGTAGCCTATGGCTACACCTTC

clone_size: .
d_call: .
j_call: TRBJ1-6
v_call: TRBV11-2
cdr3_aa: CASSLDKGQGPTYNSPLHF
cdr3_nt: TGTGCCAGCAGCTTAGATAAGGGTCAGGGGCCGACCTATAATTCACCCCTCCACTTT

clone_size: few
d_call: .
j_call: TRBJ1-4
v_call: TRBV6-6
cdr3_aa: CASDREGGTNEKLFF
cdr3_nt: TGTGCCAGCGATAGGGAGGGTGGCACTAATGAAAAACTGTTTTTT

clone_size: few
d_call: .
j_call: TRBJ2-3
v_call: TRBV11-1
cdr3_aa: CAISVLGAGTDTQYF
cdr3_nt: TGTGCCATCTCAGTACTGGGGGCGGGCACAGATACGCAGTATTTT

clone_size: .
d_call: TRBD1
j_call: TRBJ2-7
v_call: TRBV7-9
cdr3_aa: CASSHREQGAYEQYF
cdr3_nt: TGTGCCAGCAGCCATAGGGAGCAGGGGGCCTACGAGCAGTACTTC

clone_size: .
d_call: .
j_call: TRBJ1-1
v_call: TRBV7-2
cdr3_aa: CASSSRQYTEAFF
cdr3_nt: TGTGCCAGCAGCTCCCGACAATATACTGAAGCTTTCTTT

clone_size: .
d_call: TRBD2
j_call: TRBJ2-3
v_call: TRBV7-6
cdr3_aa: CASSLVVGGAGLGTDTQYF
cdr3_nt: TGTGCCAGCAGCTTAGTCGTCGGGGGGGCTGGGTTGGGCACAGATACGCAGTATTTT

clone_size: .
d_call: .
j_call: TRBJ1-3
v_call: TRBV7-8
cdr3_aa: CASSPLSSGNTIYF
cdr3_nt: TGTGCCAGCAGCCCCCTTTCGTCTGGAAACACCATATATTTT

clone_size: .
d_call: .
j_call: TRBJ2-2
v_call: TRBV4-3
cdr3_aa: CASSQEGGANTGELFF
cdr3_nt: TGCGCCAGCAGCCAAGAGGGCGGGGCGAACACCGGGGAGCTGTTTTTT

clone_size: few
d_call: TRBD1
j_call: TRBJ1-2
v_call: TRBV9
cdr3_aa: CASSVDNRGGSYTF
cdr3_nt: TGTGCCAGCAGCGTAGATAACAGGGGGGGAAGCTACACCTTC

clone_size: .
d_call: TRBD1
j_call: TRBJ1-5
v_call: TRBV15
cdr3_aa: CATSRGTGLNQPQHF
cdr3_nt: TGTGCCACCAGCAGAGGGACAGGGCTCAATCAGCCCCAGCATTTT

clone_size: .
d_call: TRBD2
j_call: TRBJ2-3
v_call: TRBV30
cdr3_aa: CAWSISGGSTDTQYF
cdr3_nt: TGTGCCTGGAGTATCAGCGGGGGAAGCACAGATACGCAGTATTTT

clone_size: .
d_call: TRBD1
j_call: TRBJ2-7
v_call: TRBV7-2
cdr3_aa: CASSHRTGVTYEQYF
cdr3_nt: TGTGCCAGCAGCCACAGGACAGGGGTAACCTACGAGCAGTACTTC

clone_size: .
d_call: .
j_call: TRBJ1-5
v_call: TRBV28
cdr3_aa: CASSKGGQPQHF
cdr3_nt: TGTGCCAGCAGTAAAGGGGGACAGCCCCAGCATTTT

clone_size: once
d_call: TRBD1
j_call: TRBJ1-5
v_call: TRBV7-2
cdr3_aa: CASSSGGYSNQPQHF
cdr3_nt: TGTGCCAGCAGCTCAGGGGGTTATAGCAATCAGCCCCAGCATTTT

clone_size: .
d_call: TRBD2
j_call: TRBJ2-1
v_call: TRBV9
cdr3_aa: CASSVEGRAAYNEQFF
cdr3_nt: TGTGCCAGCAGCGTAGAGGGGAGGGCAGCATACAATGAGCAGTTCTTC

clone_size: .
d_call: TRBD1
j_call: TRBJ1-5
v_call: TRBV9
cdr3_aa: CASSQGTGSNQPQHF
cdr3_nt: TGTGCCAGCAGCCAGGGGACAGGGAGCAATCAGCCCCAGCATTTT

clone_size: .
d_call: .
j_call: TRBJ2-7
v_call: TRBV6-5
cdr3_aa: CASSPSGRYEQYF
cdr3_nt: TGTGCCAGCAGCCCCTCAGGGAGGTACGAGCAGTACTTC

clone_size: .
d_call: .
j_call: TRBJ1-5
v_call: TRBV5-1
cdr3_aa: CASSLVGGSDQPQHF
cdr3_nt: TGCGCCAGCAGCTTGGTAGGGGGAAGTGATCAGCCCCAGCATTTT

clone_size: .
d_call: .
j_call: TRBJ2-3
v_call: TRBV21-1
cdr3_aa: CASSKGPGDREGASTDTQYF
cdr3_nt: TGTGCCAGCAGCAAAGGCCCCGGGGACAGGGAAGGTGCTAGCACAGATACGCAGTATTTT

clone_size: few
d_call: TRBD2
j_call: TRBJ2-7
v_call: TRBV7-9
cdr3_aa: CASSRSGGGEEQYF
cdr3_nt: TGTGCCAGCAGCCGGAGCGGGGGAGGGGAGGAGCAGTACTTC

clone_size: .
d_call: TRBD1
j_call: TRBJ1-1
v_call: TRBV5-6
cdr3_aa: CASSLPGPRTGRAFF
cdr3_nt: TGTGCCAGCAGCTTGCCCGGCCCAAGGACAGGGAGGGCTTTCTTT